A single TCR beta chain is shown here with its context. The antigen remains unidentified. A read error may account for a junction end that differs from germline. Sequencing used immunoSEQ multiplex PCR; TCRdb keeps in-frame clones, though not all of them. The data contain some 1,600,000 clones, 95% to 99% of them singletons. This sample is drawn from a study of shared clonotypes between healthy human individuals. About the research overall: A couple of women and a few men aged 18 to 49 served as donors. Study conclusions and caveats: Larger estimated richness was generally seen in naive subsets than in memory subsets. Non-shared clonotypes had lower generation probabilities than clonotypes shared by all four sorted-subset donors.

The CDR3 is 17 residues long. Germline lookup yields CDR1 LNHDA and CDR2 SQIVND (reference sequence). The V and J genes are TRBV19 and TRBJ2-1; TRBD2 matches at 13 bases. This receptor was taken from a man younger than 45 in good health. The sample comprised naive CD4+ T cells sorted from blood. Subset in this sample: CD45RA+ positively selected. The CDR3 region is CASSIVTSGRAYNEQFF. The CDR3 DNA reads TGTGCCAGTAGTATAGTTACTAGCGGGAGGGCCTATAATGAGCAGTTCTTC. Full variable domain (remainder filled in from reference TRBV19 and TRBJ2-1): DGGITQSPKYLFRKEGQNVTLSCEQNLNHDAMYWYRQDPGQGLRLIYYSQIVNDFQKGDIAEGYSVSREKKESFPLTVTSAQKNPTAFYLCASSIVTSGRAYNEQFFGPGTRLTVL.